The 28 T cell receptor beta chains listed next were all sequenced from one sample in a study of glioma-infiltrating T cells. TCR alpha and beta CDR3 regions were amplified from RNA using iRepertoire nested multiplex PCR. MiXCR, applied by TCRdb to the multiplex PCR reads, yields one record per CDR3 protein. This table holds 170,000 or so distinct CDR3 sequences, roughly 45% found once. Material for sequencing was glioma tissue, nonneoplastic brain tissue, or PBMCs (not recorded which). These receptors came from a human donor with low-grade glioma or glioblastoma, undergoing nonglioma brain surgery, or in good health (not recorded which).

V and J are TRBV2 and TRBJ1-2; D is undetermined. Trimming left V 3 bases short and J 6 bases short, with 8 bases between. Germline lookup yields CDR1 SNHLY and CDR2 FYNNEI. The CDR3 extends over 12 amino acids. The CDR3: CASSDHGNGYTF. CDR3 DNA: TGTGCCAGCAGTGACCACGGTAATGGCTACACCTTC.

This clonotype was detected many times. The rearrangement joins TRBV25-1 to TRBJ1-5; weak D call: TRBD1 (5 bases). CDR1 and CDR2 from the germline V gene are MGHDK and SYGVNS. The CDR3 loop spans 13 amino acids. Trimming stripped 6 bases from V and 3 bases from J, with 9 bases between. The CDR3 loop is CASRGDDNQPQHF. In nucleotides, the CDR3 is TGTGCCAGCAGAGGGGATGACAATCAGCCCCAGCATTTT.

Concerning this clonotype: It may be a read error: a sequence one base away is much more abundant. V and J are TRBV28 and TRBJ2-5; D unresolved. This CDR3 spans 13 amino acids. The ends were cut back, 3 bases at V and 2 bases at J, with 7 bases in the middle. From germline, CDR1 is MDHEN and CDR2 SYDVKM. The CDR3 reads CASSFGWQETQYF. CDR3 coding DNA: TGTGCCAGCAGTTTCGGGTGGCAAGAGACCCAGTACTTC.

This clonotype was detected a few times. One base away lies a much larger clone, so this may be a sequencing read error. The V call is TRBV20-1, the J call TRBJ2-5, with 8 bases lining up with TRBD1. The CDR3 spans 14 residues. CDR1 and CDR2 (germline): DFQATT, SNEGSKA (reference sequence). The CDR3 region is CSAVGQGGLETKYF. CDR3 DNA sequence: TGCAGTGCTGTAGGACAGGGAGGTTTAGAGACCAAGTACTTC.

Concerning this clonotype itself: One junction end disagrees with the germline gene, perhaps due to a read error. J is TRBJ1-5 and V is TRBV6-1, with a weak D call TRBD1 (5 bases). Germline lookup yields CDR1 MNHNS and CDR2 SASEGT. This CDR3 comprises 13 residues. Here the CDR3 reads CASSEGGTQHQNF. CDR3 sequence (DNA): TGTGCCAGCAGTGAAGGGGGGACTCAGCACCAGAATTTT.

By its share, this clonotype is medium-sized. The chain couples TRBV2 to TRBJ1-2; D not certain. Germline V gene data show CDR1 as SNHLY and CDR2 as FYNNEI. Trimming shortened V by 6 bases and J by 5 bases, and 13 bases separated the two germline ends. CDR3 length: 13 amino acids. CDR3 in amino acids: CASSREPIYGYTF. In DNA form, the CDR3 reads TGTGCCAGCAGCCGAGAGCCTATTTATGGCTACACCTTC.

As for this clonotype: A read error may be the cause here, since a much bigger clone is one base away. The rearrangement joins TRBV3-1 to TRBJ2-1; weak D call: TRBD2 (6 bases). V was trimmed by 4 bases and J by 14 bases, leaving 12 bases between them. The CDR3 totals 11 residues. Germline CDR1 LGHDT, CDR2 YNNKEL (reference sequence). The CDR3 protein is CASSPGGEKFF. CDR3 nucleotide sequence: TGTGCCAGCAGCCCCGGCGGGGAGAAGTTCTTC.

Comments on this clonotype: This may be a read error: a much more frequent sequence differs by one nucleotide. The rearrangement joins TRBV28 to TRBJ2-1, with 11 bases identical to TRBD2. Per germline, CDR1 MDHEN and CDR2 SYDVKM. The CDR3 is 15 amino acids. The trim removed 5 bases at V and 7 bases at J, leaving 7 bases unmatched. For the CDR3, the DNA is TGTGCCAGCAGTACACTAGCGGGAGTAGGAAATGAGCAGTTCTTC. Translated: CASSTLAGVGNEQFF.

This clonotype was picked up many times. This CDR3 is CASSLEVTVSSYNEQFF. The CDR3 DNA reads as TGCGCCAGCAGCTTGGAGGTAACGGTGAGCTCCTACAATGAGCAGTTCTTC. V gene TRBV5-1 combines with J gene TRBJ2-1; the D is unclear. The V end was cut by 0 bases, the J end by 0 bases, with 13 bases between. CDR3 length: 17 amino acids. Germline V gene lookup returns CDR1 SGHRS and CDR2 YFSETQ.

The chain has TRBV4-1 and TRBJ2-5; unclear D gene. The CDR3 runs to 15 residues. The germline gives CDR1 MGHRA, CDR2 YSYEKL. The V end lost 2 bases, the J end lost 1 base, and 11 bases lay between the germline ends. DNA for the CDR3: TGCGCCAGCAGCCAACCTAGTGGATCCCAAGAGACCCAGTACTTC. Translating it yields CASSQPSGSQETQYF.

This chain uses TRBV24-1 with TRBJ2-1; TRBD2 agrees at 7 bases. After removal of 5 bases from V and 8 bases from J, the junction contained 11 bases not matched to a gene. The CDR3 contains 15 residues. Germline CDR1 reads KGHDR; CDR2 reads SFDVKD. As DNA, the CDR3 is TGTGCCACCAGTGCGGGACGATTTGGGGGGGATGAGCAGTTCTTC. Its protein is CATSAGRFGGDEQFF.

On this clonotype: This may be a read error: a much more frequent sequence differs by one nucleotide. Since no conserved phenylalanine or tryptophan closes the CDR3, a read error is the likely cause. The chain recombines TRBV19 with TRBJ2-3; 7 bases map to TRBD2. CDR1 is LNHDA and CDR2 is SQIVND in the germline V gene (reference sequence). This CDR3 has 15 amino acids. Germline trimming cut 2 bases from V and 4 bases from J; bases unmatched to any gene: 6. The CDR3 DNA reads TGTGCCAGTAGTATATCTCGACTAGCAGCAGATACGCAGTATCTT. It yields the protein CASSISRLAADTQYL.

This clonotype came up a few times. The chain recombines TRBV18 with TRBJ1-1, with D unresolved. Germline CDR1 reads KGHSH; CDR2 reads LQKENI. The V gene lost 3 bases and the J gene lost 2 bases, with 13 bases spanning the gap. The CDR3 has 15 residues. The CDR3 DNA reads as TGTGCCAGCTCACCTTCGTTCGTAAAAAACACTGAAGCTTTCTTT. Translated, it gives CASSPSFVKNTEAFF. The variable domain in full, with the rest retrieved from reference TRBV18 and TRBJ1-1, is NAGVMQNPRHLVRRRGQEARLRCSPMKGHSHVYWYRQLPEEGLKFMVYLQKENIIDESGMPKERFSAEFPKEGPSILRIQQVVRGDSAAYFCASSPSFVKNTEAFFGQGTRLTVV.

CDR3 sequence: CASSHAYSNQPQHF. Here the CDR3 DNA reads TGTGCCAGTAGCCATGCTTACAGCAATCAGCCCCAGCATTTT. The chain is built from TRBV19 and TRBJ1-5; D is ambiguous. In germline, CDR1 is LNHDA, CDR2 SQIVND (reference sequence). The CDR3 length is 14 residues. Trimming shortened V by 6 bases and J by 1 base, and 10 bases separated the two germline ends. Complete variable domain (other parts from reference TRBV19 and TRBJ1-5): DGGITQSPKYLFRKEGQNVTLSCEQNLNHDAMYWYRQDPGQGLRLIYYSQIVNDFQKGDIAEGYSVSREKKESFPLTVTSAQKNPTAFYLCASSHAYSNQPQHFGDGTRLSIL.

The chain uses TRBV29-1 and TRBJ1-2; a weak D match, TRBD1 (6 bases). The CDR3 loop spans 15 amino acids. CDR1 SQVTM and CDR2 ANQGSEA come from the germline V gene. V dropped 5 bases and J dropped 2 bases, with 18 bases sitting between them. The CDR3 DNA reads TGCAGCGTTTTCAACAGGGAAGGTGCGAACTATGGCTACACCTTC. It translates to CSVFNREGANYGYTF. Using reference TRBV29-1 and TRBJ1-2 for the parts outside the CDR3, the full variable domain is SAVISQKPSRDICQRGTSLTIQCQVDSQVTMMFWYRQQPGQSLTLIATANQGSEATYESGFVIDKFPISRPNLTFSTLTVSNMSPEDSSIYLCSVFNREGANYGYTFGSGTRLTVV.

This clonotype was found a few times. This chain uses TRBV11-2 with TRBJ2-1, with D possibly TRBD2 on 7 matching bases. With 7 bases removed from V and 3 bases from J, the gap between germline ends came to 16 bases. The CDR3 extends over 15 amino acids. Germline-derived CDR1 and CDR2 are SGHAT and FQNNGV. The CDR3 nucleotides read TGTGCCAGCAAAGGGGGAGCGGGGAACTACAATGAGCAGTTCTTC. Translating it yields CASKGGAGNYNEQFF.

Note on this clonotype: A much larger clone is a single base away; this may be a read error. This chain joins TRBV6-5 and TRBJ2-4, with D perhaps TRBD1 (6 bases). The CDR3 has 15 residues. Between the trimmed V and J ends, which lost 5 bases and 2 bases, there was a span of 13 bases. CDR1 and CDR2 (germline): MNHEY, SVGAGI. CDR3 residues: CASSDNGGTKNIQYF. The DNA for the CDR3 is TGTGCCAGCAGTGATAATGGGGGCACCAAAAACATTCAGTACTTC.

J is TRBJ1-3 and V is TRBV29-1; the D gene is possibly TRBD1 (5 bases). The V end was cut by 5 bases, the J end by 6 bases, with 17 bases between. There are 14 residues in the CDR3. From germline, CDR1 is SQVTM and CDR2 ANQGSEA. The CDR3 region is CSVRVAGDVNTIYF. The CDR3 DNA reads as TGCAGCGTTAGGGTTGCGGGGGATGTAAACACCATATATTTT.

This clonotype has at least ten counts. This chain connects TRBV4-2 to TRBJ2-3; D is unclear. Germline CDR1 is LGHNA and CDR2 is YNFKEQ. This CDR3 is 13 amino acids long. V was shortened by 0 bases and J by 2 bases, with 3 bases between the two germline ends. CDR3 in amino acids: CASSQEPTDTQYF. The CDR3 coding sequence is TGTGCCAGCAGCCAAGAGCCCACAGATACGCAGTATTTT.

To note about this clonotype: A much larger clone differs by one base, so this may be a read error. This chain connects TRBV15 to TRBJ2-1; tentative D call: TRBD2 (7 bases). CDR3 length: 16 amino acids. V was cut by 6 bases and J by 7 bases, with 22 bases left in between. Germline V CDR1 and CDR2: LNHNV, YYDKDF (reference sequence). The CDR3 spells CATRQQAGGRLNEQFF. Written as DNA, the CDR3 is TGTGCCACCAGACAACAGGCCGGGGGGCGGTTGAATGAGCAGTTCTTC.

This clonotype has ten or more counts. The chain couples TRBV15 to TRBJ1-4, with 9 bases aligning to TRBD1. Germline V lookup: CDR1 LNHNV, CDR2 YYDKDF (reference sequence). The CDR3 has 15 residues. V lost 1 base and J lost 8; bases outside the gene matches: 5. The CDR3 reads CATSRGTGVREKLFF. The CDR3 region has the DNA TGTGCCACCAGCAGAGGGACAGGGGTTCGCGAAAAACTGTTTTTT. Supplemented by reference TRBV15 and TRBJ1-4, the full variable domain reads DAMVIQNPRYQVTQFGKPVTLSCSQTLNHNVMYWYQQKSSQAPKLLFHYYDKDFNNEADTPDNFQSRRPNTSFCFLDIRSPGLGDTAMYLCATSRGTGVREKLFFGSGTQLSVL.

Turning to this clonotype: A read error may explain this, as a much larger clone is one base away. The gene calls are TRBV28 and TRBJ1-5; 9 nucleotides align to TRBD1. There are 16 residues in the CDR3. The V and J ends lost 4 bases and 7 bases, in that order; junction bases with no gene match: 11. CDR1 is MDHEN and CDR2 is SYDVKM in the germline V gene. The CDR3 sequence is CASSSYTGGVYQPQHF. In DNA, the CDR3 is TGTGCCAGCAGTTCCTACACAGGGGGCGTTTACCAGCCCCAGCATTTT.

This clonotype was recorded at least ten times. V and J are TRBV15 and TRBJ2-1; D gene uncertain. The CDR3 length is 11 residues. Per germline, CDR1 LNHNV and CDR2 YYDKDF (reference sequence). V was trimmed by 4 bases and J by 12 bases, leaving 10 bases between them. CDR3 nucleotides: TGTGCCACCAGCACGGGTATCGTGCAGTTCTTC. It is translated as CATSTGIVQFF.

This clonotype rates as medium-sized (0.01 to 0.1%). This chain links TRBV7-2 with TRBJ2-5, with D possibly matching TRBD2 (6 bases). This CDR3 spans 12 amino acids. From germline, CDR1 is SGHTA and CDR2 FQGNSA. Trimming cost V 5 bases and J 4 bases, with 8 bases left between them. The CDR3 nucleotides are TGTGCCAGCAGCAAGGGAGGAGAGACCCAGTACTTC. This gives the protein CASSKGGETQYF.

Remarks on this clonotype: The conserved phenylalanine or tryptophan is not found at the CDR3 terminus, so this likely reflects a read error. The gene calls are TRBV7-9 and TRBJ2-1, with a tentative D call TRBD1 (7 bases). V lost 2 bases and J 9 bases, leaving 14 bases between the germline ends. Germline CDR1 is SEHNR and CDR2 is FQNEAQ (reference sequence). The CDR3 has 14 residues. CDR3 DNA sequence: TGTGCCAGCAGCTTATCAGGGGGAGGCTCTGAGCAGTTCCTC. Translation gives CASSLSGGGSEQFL.

This clonotype occurred a few times. The V gene is TRBV15, the J gene TRBJ2-1; D is perhaps TRBD1 or TRBD2 (5 bases each). V lost 5 bases and J 5 bases, leaving 19 bases between the germline ends. This CDR3 has 16 residues. CDR1 and CDR2 from the germline V gene are LNHNV and YYDKDF (reference sequence). The CDR3 DNA reads TGTGCCACCAGCGGACGGTCCGAAGGGACCGACAATGAGCAGTTCTTC. It translates to CATSGRSEGTDNEQFF. Drawing the rest from reference TRBV15 and TRBJ2-1, the complete variable domain is DAMVIQNPRYQVTQFGKPVTLSCSQTLNHNVMYWYQQKSSQAPKLLFHYYDKDFNNEADTPDNFQSRRPNTSFCFLDIRSPGLGDTAMYLCATSGRSEGTDNEQFFGPGTRLTVL.

Details on this clonotype: The junction differs from germline at one of its ends, possibly a read error. The rearrangement links TRBV2 to TRBJ1-1, with D unclear. The length of the CDR3 is 11 residues. Germline V lookup: CDR1 SNHLY, CDR2 FYNNEI. For the CDR3, the DNA is TGTGCTAGCAAAGAGAAAACTGAAGCTTTCTTT. This translates into CASKEKTEAFF.

This clonotype appeared a few times. The chain carries TRBV19 and TRBJ2-3; TRBD1 matches 9 bases. From germline, CDR1 is LNHDA and CDR2 SQIVND (reference sequence). The CDR3 length is 14 residues. With 3 bases clipped from V and 4 bases from J, the junction kept 2 bases outside the gene matches. The CDR3 nucleotides read TGTGCCAGTAGTATTGGGACAGGGCCAGATACGCAGTATTTT. This gives the protein CASSIGTGPDTQYF.